One sample yielded the 27 T cell receptor beta chains listed below, sequenced in a study of regulatory T cells in long-lasting Graves disease (dated by TCRdb to about 2021). Receptors were amplified or captured by multiplex PCR. These reads were obtained on an Illumina HiSeq 4000. CDR3 regions were amplified by Arm-PCR with iRepertoire HTBI primers to construct TCR beta libraries. TCRdb's own reprocessing of the public reads used fastp at Q25 and MiXCR and kept productive beta chains. CDR3 protein duplicates are merged, each entry listing the most common genes and DNA. The sample records 350,000 to 400,000 distinct CDR3 sequences, around 15% of which are singletons. The ten top clones hold about 24% of the sample. The label giving this sample's time point can be read as: newly diagnosed GD, antithyroid drugs for less than 3 months. RNA was extracted from PBMCs in TRIzol for both TCR sequencing and RNA sequencing.

The specimen comprised peripheral blood mononuclear cells (PBMCs), sampled at new diagnosis, from a patient treated with antithyroid drugs. The source is a female donor with Graves disease.

This clonotype has ten or more counts. The V and J genes are TRBV20-1 and TRBJ2-1; weak D call: TRBD2 (6 bases). Between the trimmed V and J ends, which lost 6 bases and 8 bases, there was a span of 20 bases. Germline values: CDR1 DFQATT, CDR2 SNEGSKA (reference sequence). The CDR3 totals 14 residues. The CDR3 DNA follows: TGCAGTGCCTCGAAGGGCGGGATTGGAGATGAGCAGTTCTTC. Translated, it gives CSASKGGIGDEQFF.

This clonotype appeared a few times. This rearrangement joins TRBV4-2 to TRBJ1-6; D possibly corresponds to TRBD1 (6 bases). The CDR3 covers 16 residues. Germline V gene data show CDR1 as LGHNA and CDR2 as YNFKEQ. V shed 3 bases and J shed 5 bases, with 14 bases lying between them. The chain's CDR3 is CASSQDLNRDNSPLHF. CDR3 in DNA: TGTGCCAGCAGCCAGGACCTAAACAGGGATAATTCACCCCTCCACTTT.

This clonotype was recorded many times. This sequence joins TRBV6-1 and TRBJ1-3; no definite D call. Germline loops: CDR1 MNHNS, CDR2 SASEGT. V lost 7 bases and J 4 bases, leaving 20 bases between the germline ends. The CDR3 sequence is 16 residues long. CDR3 in amino acids: CASTPMSLVRGNTIYF. CDR3 in DNA: TGTGCCAGCACACCCATGTCCTTGGTACGGGGAAACACCATATATTTT.

In this sample, this clonotype turned up many times. The chain carries TRBV2 and TRBJ2-1; D unclear. Per the germline V gene, CDR1 is SNHLY and CDR2 is FYNNEI. The CDR3 consists of 14 residues. V dropped 4 bases and J dropped 0 bases, with 7 bases sitting between them. The CDR3, as DNA: TGTGCCAGCAGTGTAGCTAGCTCCTACAATGAGCAGTTCTTC. Amino acid sequence: CASSVASSYNEQFF.

In its sample, this clonotype was seen many times. This chain uses TRBV12-3 or TRBV12-4 with TRBJ2-1; D is unclear. There are 16 residues in the CDR3. Trimming pared 2 bases from V and 3 bases from J, leaving 14 bases between. Here the CDR3 DNA reads TGTGCCAGCAGTTTATTCTCCCCCCCGGTCTACAATGAGCAGTTCTTC. Translation gives CASSLFSPPVYNEQFF.

This clonotype was recorded many times. The DNA of the CDR3 is TGTGCCAGCAGAGAAAGGGGGCGACTAAACACTGAAGCTTTCTTT. This translates into CASRERGRLNTEAFF. The chain uses TRBV7-9 and TRBJ1-1, with 7 bases lining up with TRBD1. J lost 2 bases, V lost 6 bases, and 9 bases had no gene match. This CDR3 contains 15 residues. Germline lookup yields CDR1 SEHNR and CDR2 FQNEAQ (reference sequence).

The table lists this clonotype with a few counts. This sequence joins TRBV27 and TRBJ1-5; D remains ambiguous. Germline-derived CDR1 and CDR2 are MNHEY and SMNVEV (reference sequence). Trimming stripped 0 bases from V and 6 bases from J, with 9 bases between. The CDR3 totals 14 residues. CDR3 nucleotides: TGTGCCAGCAGTTTATCGGTTCTTGGTCAGCCCCAGCATTTT. This translates into CASSLSVLGQPQHF.

This clonotype was seen many times. The genes are TRBV6-1 and TRBJ1-2, with D unresolved. Trimming cost V 3 bases and J 8 bases, with 16 bases left between them. The CDR3 contains 14 residues. Per the germline V gene, CDR1 is MNHNS and CDR2 is SASEGT. The CDR3 reads CASSDPGGSWGYTF. CDR3 coding DNA: TGTGCCAGCAGTGACCCCGGCGGTTCATGGGGCTACACCTTC.

This clonotype was detected ten times or more. The rearrangement joins TRBV6-1 to TRBJ2-7; no reliable D call. This CDR3 has 14 residues. V lost 7 bases and J 2 bases, leaving 15 bases between the germline ends. Germline V lookup: CDR1 MNHNS, CDR2 SASEGT. The CDR3 nucleotides read TGTGCCAGCAACCTTCGGGCAGTTCCCTACGAGCAGTACTTC. As protein: CASNLRAVPYEQYF.

The rearrangement uses TRBV10-3 and TRBJ1-1; no clear D. The CDR3 sequence is 14 residues long. Between the trimmed V and J ends, which lost 5 bases and 0 bases, there was a span of 10 bases. The germline V gene has CDR1 ENHRY and CDR2 SYGVKD. The CDR3 region is CAISITYMNTEAFF. The CDR3 nucleotides read TGTGCCATCAGTATTACATACATGAACACTGAAGCTTTCTTT.

This clonotype came up many times. This chain links TRBV6-2 or TRBV6-3 with TRBJ1-2; D remains ambiguous. Germline values: CDR1 MNHEY, CDR2 SVGEGT. The V end was cut by 6 bases, the J end by 8 bases, with 31 bases between. This CDR3 has 18 residues. The CDR3 region has the DNA TGTGCCAGCAGCTCCGGTGGTGGGTTAAGCGCGACCCATGGAGGCTACACCTTC. This sequence encodes CASSSGGGLSATHGGYTF.

The table lists this clonotype with many counts. The rearrangement joins TRBV12-3 or TRBV12-4 to TRBJ1-1, with D possibly being TRBD1 (6 bases). Trimming took off 6 bases at V and 9 bases at J, with 20 bases between the two ends. The CDR3 is made up of 14 amino acids. The DNA for the CDR3 is TGTGCCAGCAGCGCGCCGGGACAACATCTCCAAGCTTTCTTT. This gives the protein CASSAPGQHLQAFF.

The V gene is TRBV7-9, the J gene TRBJ1-4; no definite D call. The V gene's germline CDR1 is SEHNR and CDR2 FQNEAQ (reference sequence). The CDR3 contains 14 residues. V lost 0 bases to trimming and J lost 4 bases, with 6 bases between them. The CDR3 protein is CASSLARGNEKLFF. The DNA of the CDR3 is TGTGCCAGCAGCTTAGCACGGGGTAATGAAAAACTGTTTTTT.

The chain is built from TRBV29-1 and TRBJ2-7, with D possibly TRBD2 on 6 matching bases. The germline CDR1 and CDR2 sequences are SQVTM and ANQGSEA. Trimming cost V 3 bases and J 7 bases, with 16 bases left between them. The CDR3 is made up of 13 amino acids. The CDR3 reads CSVDAGPSREQYF. DNA for the CDR3: TGCAGCGTTGATGCGGGGCCCTCTCGAGAGCAGTACTTC.

This clonotype occurred a few times. The chain uses TRBV10-3 and TRBJ2-5, with 12 nucleotides matching TRBD2. CDR3 length equals 17 residues. J gave up 1 base and V 2 bases, and 5 bases lay outside the gene matches. Germline CDR1 is ENHRY and CDR2 is SYGVKD. The CDR3 reads CAISELAGGPGQETQYF. In DNA form, the CDR3 reads TGTGCCATCAGTGAGCTAGCGGGAGGGCCCGGCCAAGAGACCCAGTACTTC.

This clonotype has at least ten counts. V and J are TRBV18 and TRBJ2-1, with 8 bases identical to TRBD2. CDR1 is KGHSH, CDR2 LQKENI, per germline. The CDR3 runs to 15 residues. Losses at the gene ends were 3 bases for V and 7 bases for J; bases not matched to a gene: 8. CDR3 residues: CASSPTSGGGNEQFF. In nucleotides, the CDR3 is TGTGCCAGCTCACCCACTAGCGGTGGGGGAAATGAGCAGTTCTTC.

This clonotype has ten or more counts. The chain employs TRBV7-2 and TRBJ2-5, with 9 nucleotides matching TRBD1. The CDR3 contains 17 residues. CDR1 is SGHTA, CDR2 FQGNSA, per germline. The V segment lost 4 bases and the J segment 2 bases; nucleotides outside the gene matches: 11. CDR3 nucleotides: TGTGCCAGCAGCTACGGAAGGGACAGGGAAGGACAAGAGACCCAGTACTTC. Translated, it gives CASSYGRDREGQETQYF.

This clonotype was found many times. The chain recombines TRBV27 with TRBJ1-2; D ambiguous. The CDR3 has 13 residues. Trimming left V 6 bases short and J 7 bases short, with 15 bases between. CDR1 and CDR2 from the germline V gene are MNHEY and SMNVEV (reference sequence). CDR3 DNA sequence: TGTGCCAGCAGCCCGGGATCTCAGTCTGGCTACACCTTC. It codes for CASSPGSQSGYTF.

The chain employs TRBV7-2 and TRBJ2-2, with TRBD1 matching 8 bases. The CDR3 sequence is 15 residues long. The trim removed 11 bases at V and 6 bases at J, leaving 14 bases unmatched. Germline loops: CDR1 SGHTA, CDR2 FQGNSA. In nucleotides, the CDR3 is TGTGCCTGCTCTGGGGACGGGACAGGAGCCGGGGAGCTGTTTTTT. Translation: CACSGDGTGAGELFF.

The genes are TRBV29-1 and TRBJ1-1, with 12 bases matching TRBD1. From germline, CDR1 is SQVTM and CDR2 ANQGSEA. The J segment lost 3 bases and the V segment lost 5 bases, leaving 4 bases of the junction unmatched. This CDR3 is 14 amino acids long. CDR3 loop: CSVLGQGAYTEAFF. Written as DNA, the CDR3 is TGCAGCGTTCTGGGACAGGGGGCGTACACTGAAGCTTTCTTT.

This clonotype was observed many times. The chain has TRBV20-1 and TRBJ1-1; D gene unclear. The V end lost 3 bases, the J end lost 4 bases, and 9 bases lay between the germline ends. In germline, CDR1 is DFQATT, CDR2 SNEGSKA (reference sequence). The CDR3 has 12 amino acids. The CDR3 nucleotides are TGCAGTGCTAGCGGGGTATCCACTGAAGCTTTCTTT. It yields the protein CSASGVSTEAFF.

The rearrangement joins TRBV28 to TRBJ2-4; weak D call: TRBD2 (6 bases). Germline V gene sequence: CDR1 MDHEN, CDR2 SYDVKM. The V and J ends lost 6 bases and 8 bases respectively, with 26 bases between them. This CDR3 has 17 amino acids. The DNA for the CDR3 is TGTGCCAGCAGCGATACACAACGGGCGACGGGGGACGACATTCAGTACTTC. This encodes CASSDTQRATGDDIQYF.

This clonotype was counted at least ten times. This rearrangement joins TRBV29-1 to TRBJ1-1; 10 bases match TRBD1. V shed 7 bases and J 6 bases; nucleotides not matched to a gene: 11. Germline CDR1 reads SQVTM; CDR2 reads ANQGSEA. The CDR3 sequence is 14 residues long. CDR3 DNA sequence: TGCAGCGCCGTTCTCGGACAGGGGGTCGCTGAAGCTTTCTTT. Translating it yields CSAVLGQGVAEAFF.

In this sample, this clonotype turned up a few times. The chain recombines TRBV27 with TRBJ1-2; 11 nucleotides line up with TRBD1. V dropped 8 bases and J dropped 4; count of bases not matched to a gene: 6. CDR1 and CDR2 from the germline V gene are MNHEY and SMNVEV (reference sequence). CDR3 size: 14 residues. CDR3 sequence: CASGPGQGVYGYTF. CDR3 DNA: TGTGCCAGCGGGCCGGGACAGGGGGTCTATGGCTACACCTTC.

The table lists this clonotype with many counts. This sequence joins TRBV5-1 and TRBJ2-7, with TRBD2 matching over 9 bases. CDR3 length: 17 amino acids. After removal of 5 bases from V and 3 bases from J, the junction contained 15 bases not matched to a gene. The germline V gene encodes CDR1 SGHRS and CDR2 YFSETQ. CDR3 bases: TGCGCCAGCAGTTCCCCTCAGGCCAGCGGGAGGATCTACGAGCAGTACTTC. It codes for CASSSPQASGRIYEQYF.

This clonotype was found many times. The chain joins TRBV15 to TRBJ1-1; 7 nucleotides align to TRBD1. In germline, CDR1 is LNHNV, CDR2 YYDKDF (reference sequence). Trimming took 2 bases from V and 2 from J; bases not matched to a gene: 8. The CDR3 loop spans 16 amino acids. The CDR3 DNA reads as TGTGCCACCAGCAGACCTAGAAACAGGGGAAACACTGAAGCTTTCTTT. Amino acid sequence: CATSRPRNRGNTEAFF.

The V gene is TRBV7-9, the J gene TRBJ1-5; D is unresolved. Germline V gene data show CDR1 as SEHNR and CDR2 as FQNEAQ (reference sequence). The CDR3 covers 12 residues. V was trimmed by 6 bases and J by 5 bases, leaving 8 bases between them. This CDR3 reads CASSRPDQPQHF. In DNA form, the CDR3 reads TGTGCCAGCAGTAGACCAGATCAGCCCCAGCATTTT.